The entry below gives a single T cell receptor beta chain sequence along with its context. The record originates from a study of control samples from healthy donors and cancer patients. The CDR3 consists of 15 residues. TCRdb keeps only in-frame clones here, not all; method: immunoSEQ multiplex PCR. This table holds about 120,000 clones, around 89% found once. The source is a middle-aged man in good health. The sequenced sample consisted of blood. The rearrangement joins TRBV1 to TRBJ2-4. TRBV1 is noted as a pseudogene. Here the CDR3 reads CTSSQVWSDKNIQYF. DNA for the CDR3: TGCACCAGCAGCCAAGTATGGTCGGACAAAAACATTCAGTACTTC.